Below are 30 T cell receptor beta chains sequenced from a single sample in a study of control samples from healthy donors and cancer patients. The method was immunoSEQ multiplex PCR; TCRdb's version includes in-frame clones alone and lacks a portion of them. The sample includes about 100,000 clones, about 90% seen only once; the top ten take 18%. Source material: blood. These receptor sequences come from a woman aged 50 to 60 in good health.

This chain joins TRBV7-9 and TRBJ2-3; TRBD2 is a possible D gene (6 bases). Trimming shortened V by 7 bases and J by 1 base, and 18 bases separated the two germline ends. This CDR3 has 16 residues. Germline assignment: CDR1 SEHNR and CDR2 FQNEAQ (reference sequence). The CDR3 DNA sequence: TGTGCCAGCAAATTGGGTGCACAGCGGGGCACAGATACGCAGTATTTT. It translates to CASKLGAQRGTDTQYF.

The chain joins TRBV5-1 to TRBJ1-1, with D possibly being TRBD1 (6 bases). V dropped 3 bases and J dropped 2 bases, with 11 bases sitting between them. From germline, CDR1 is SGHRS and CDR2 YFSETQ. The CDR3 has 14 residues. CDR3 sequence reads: CASSWGPQNTEAFF. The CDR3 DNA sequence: TGCGCCAGCAGCTGGGGGCCTCAAAACACTGAAGCTTTCTTT.

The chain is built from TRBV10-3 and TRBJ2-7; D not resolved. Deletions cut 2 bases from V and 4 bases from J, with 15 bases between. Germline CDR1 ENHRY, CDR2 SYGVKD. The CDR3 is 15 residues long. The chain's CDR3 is CAISEAESGRYEQYF. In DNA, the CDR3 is TGTGCCATCAGTGAGGCTGAATCCGGGCGGTACGAGCAGTACTTC.

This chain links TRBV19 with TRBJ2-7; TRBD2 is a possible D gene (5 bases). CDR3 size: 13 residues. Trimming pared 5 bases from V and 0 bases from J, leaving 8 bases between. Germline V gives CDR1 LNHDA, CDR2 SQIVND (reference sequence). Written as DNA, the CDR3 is TGTGCCAGTAGTGGAGGCTCCTCCTACGAGCAGTACTTC. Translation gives CASSGGSSYEQYF.

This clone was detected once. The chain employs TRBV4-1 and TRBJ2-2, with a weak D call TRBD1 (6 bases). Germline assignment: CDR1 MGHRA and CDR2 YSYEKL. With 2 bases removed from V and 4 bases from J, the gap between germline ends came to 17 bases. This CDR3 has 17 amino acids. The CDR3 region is CASSQTGSATITGELFF. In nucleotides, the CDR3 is TGCGCCAGCAGCCAAACAGGGTCTGCTACAATCACCGGGGAGCTGTTTTTT.

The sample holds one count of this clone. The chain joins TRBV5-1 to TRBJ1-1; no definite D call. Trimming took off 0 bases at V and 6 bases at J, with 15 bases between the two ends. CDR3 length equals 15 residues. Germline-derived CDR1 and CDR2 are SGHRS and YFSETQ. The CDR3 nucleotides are TGCGCCAGCAGCTTGGTCGTTGGCAGAGTGGCTGAAGCTTTCTTT. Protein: CASSLVVGRVAEAFF.

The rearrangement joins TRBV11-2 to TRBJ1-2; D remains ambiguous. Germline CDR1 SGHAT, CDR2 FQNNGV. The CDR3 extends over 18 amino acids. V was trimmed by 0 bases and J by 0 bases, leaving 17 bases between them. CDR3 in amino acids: CASSLDWMGPTPNYGYTF. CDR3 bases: TGTGCCAGCAGCTTAGACTGGATGGGCCCAACTCCTAACTATGGCTACACCTTC. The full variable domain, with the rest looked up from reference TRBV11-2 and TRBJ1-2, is EAGVAQSPRYKIIEKRQSVAFWCNPISGHATLYWYQQILGQGPKLLIQFQNNGVVDDSQLPKDRFSAERLKGVDSTLKIQPAKLEDSAVYLCASSLDWMGPTPNYGYTFGSGTRLTVV.

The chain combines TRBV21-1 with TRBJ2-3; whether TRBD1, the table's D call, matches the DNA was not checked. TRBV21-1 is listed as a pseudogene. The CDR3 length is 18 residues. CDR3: CASSKAPPGQGGTDTQYF. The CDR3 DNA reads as TGTGCCAGCAGCAAAGCCCCTCCGGGACAGGGGGGCACAGATACGCAGTATTTT.

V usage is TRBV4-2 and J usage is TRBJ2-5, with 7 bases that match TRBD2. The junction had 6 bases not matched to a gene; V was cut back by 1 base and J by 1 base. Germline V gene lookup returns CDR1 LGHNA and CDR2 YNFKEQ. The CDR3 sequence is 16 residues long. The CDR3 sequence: CASSQVSSGTQETQYF. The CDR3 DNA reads TGTGCCAGCAGCCAAGTGTCAAGCGGGACCCAAGAGACCCAGTACTTC.

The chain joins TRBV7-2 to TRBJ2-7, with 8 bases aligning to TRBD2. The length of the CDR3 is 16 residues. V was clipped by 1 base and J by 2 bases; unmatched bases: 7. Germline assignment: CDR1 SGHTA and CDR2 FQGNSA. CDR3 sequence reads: CASSLEASGGAYEQYV. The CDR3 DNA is TGTGCCAGCAGCTTAGAGGCAAGCGGGGGAGCCTACGAGCAGTACGTC.

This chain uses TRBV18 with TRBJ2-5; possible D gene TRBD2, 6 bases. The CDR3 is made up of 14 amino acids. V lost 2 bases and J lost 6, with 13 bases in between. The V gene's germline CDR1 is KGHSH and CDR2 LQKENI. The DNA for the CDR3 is TGTGCCAGCTCACCAACGGGGGATCGGAAGACCCAGTACTTC. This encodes CASSPTGDRKTQYF.

CDR3 loop: CASSQVPVRGFSGANVLTF. The CDR3 coding sequence is TGTGCCAGCAGCCAAGTCCCTGTCAGGGGATTTTCTGGGGCCAACGTCCTGACTTTC. The rearrangement links TRBV14 to TRBJ2-6; tentative D call: TRBD1 (6 bases). The CDR3 extends over 19 amino acids. Trimming removed 1 base at V and 1 base at J, with 17 bases between. From germline, CDR1 is SGHDN and CDR2 FVKESK.

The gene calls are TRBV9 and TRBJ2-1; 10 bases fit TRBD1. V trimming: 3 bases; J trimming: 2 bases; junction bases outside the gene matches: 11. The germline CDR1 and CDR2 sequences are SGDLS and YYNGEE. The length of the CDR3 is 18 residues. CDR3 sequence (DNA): TGTGCCAGCAGCGCCATCCTCTCGGACAGGGGGACCTACAATGAGCAGTTCTTC. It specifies CASSAILSDRGTYNEQFF.

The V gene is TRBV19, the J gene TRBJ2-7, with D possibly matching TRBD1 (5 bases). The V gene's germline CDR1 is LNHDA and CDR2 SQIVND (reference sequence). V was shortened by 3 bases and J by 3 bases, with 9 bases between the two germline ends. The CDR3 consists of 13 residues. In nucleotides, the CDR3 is TGTGCCAGTAGTATCGACAGATTCTACGAGCAGTACTTC. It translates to CASSIDRFYEQYF.

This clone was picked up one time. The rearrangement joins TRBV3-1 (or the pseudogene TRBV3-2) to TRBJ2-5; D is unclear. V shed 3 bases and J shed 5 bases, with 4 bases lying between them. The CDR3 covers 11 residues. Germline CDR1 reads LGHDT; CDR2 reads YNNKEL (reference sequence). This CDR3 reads CASSHTETQYF. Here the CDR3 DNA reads TGTGCCAGCAGCCACACTGAGACCCAGTACTTC.

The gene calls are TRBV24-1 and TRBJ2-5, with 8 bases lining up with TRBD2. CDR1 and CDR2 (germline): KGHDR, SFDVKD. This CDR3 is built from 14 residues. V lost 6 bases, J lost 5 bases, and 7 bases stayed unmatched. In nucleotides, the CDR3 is TGTGCCACCAGTCGGGCGGGAGGAGATGAGACCCAGTACTTC. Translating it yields CATSRAGGDETQYF.

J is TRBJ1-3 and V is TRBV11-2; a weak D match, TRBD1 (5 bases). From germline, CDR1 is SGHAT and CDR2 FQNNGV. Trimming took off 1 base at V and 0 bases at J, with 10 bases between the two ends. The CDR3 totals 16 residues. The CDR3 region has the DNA TGTGCCAGCAGCTTAGGAACACAGGTCTCTGGAAACACCATATATTTT. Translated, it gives CASSLGTQVSGNTIYF.

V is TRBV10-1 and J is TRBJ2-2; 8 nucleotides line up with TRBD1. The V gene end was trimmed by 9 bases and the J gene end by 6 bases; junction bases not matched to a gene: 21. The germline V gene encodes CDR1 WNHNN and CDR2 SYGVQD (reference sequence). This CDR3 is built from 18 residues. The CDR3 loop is CARYITKARGLESGELFF. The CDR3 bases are TGCGCCAGATATATAACCAAGGCCAGGGGGCTTGAATCCGGGGAGCTGTTTTTT.

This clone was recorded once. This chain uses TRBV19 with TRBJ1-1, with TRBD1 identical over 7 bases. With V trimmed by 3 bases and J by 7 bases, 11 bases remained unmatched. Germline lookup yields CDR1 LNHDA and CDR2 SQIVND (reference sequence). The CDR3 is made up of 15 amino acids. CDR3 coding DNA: TGTGCCAGTAGTATCTTGGCAGGGGGAGTGGATGAAGCTTTCTTT. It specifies CASSILAGGVDEAFF.

In DNA, the CDR3 is TGCAGTGCTAGGGGGCAGGAGACCCAGTACTTC. It is translated as CSARGQETQYF. The J gene is TRBJ2-5, the V gene TRBV20-1; D is perhaps TRBD1 (5 bases). This CDR3 comprises 11 residues. The germline CDR1 and CDR2 sequences are DFQATT and SNEGSKA (reference sequence). With 3 bases removed from V and 5 bases from J, the gap between germline ends came to 7 bases.

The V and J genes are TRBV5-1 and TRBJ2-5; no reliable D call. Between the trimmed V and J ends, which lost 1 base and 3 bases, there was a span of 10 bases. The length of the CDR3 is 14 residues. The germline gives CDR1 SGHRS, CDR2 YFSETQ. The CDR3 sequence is CASSLWRSKETQYF. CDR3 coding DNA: TGCGCCAGCAGCTTGTGGCGCTCTAAAGAGACCCAGTACTTC.

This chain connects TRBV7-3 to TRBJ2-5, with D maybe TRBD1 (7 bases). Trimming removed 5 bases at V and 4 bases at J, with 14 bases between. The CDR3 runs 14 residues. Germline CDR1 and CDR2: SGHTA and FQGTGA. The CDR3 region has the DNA TGTGCCAGCAGCGCTGGAGGGGGCAGAGAGACCCAGTACTTC. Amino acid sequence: CASSAGGGRETQYF.

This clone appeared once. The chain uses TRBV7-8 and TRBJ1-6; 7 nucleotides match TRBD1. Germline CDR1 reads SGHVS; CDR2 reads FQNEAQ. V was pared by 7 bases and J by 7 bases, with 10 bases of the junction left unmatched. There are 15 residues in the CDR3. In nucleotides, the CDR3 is TGTGCCAGCAACCACGGGACAGAAAAAAATTCACCCCTCCACTTT. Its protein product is CASNHGTEKNSPLHF.

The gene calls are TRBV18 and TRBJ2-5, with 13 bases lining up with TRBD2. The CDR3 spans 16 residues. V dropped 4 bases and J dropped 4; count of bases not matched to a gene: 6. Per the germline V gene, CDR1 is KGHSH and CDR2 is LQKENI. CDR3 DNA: TGTGCCAGCTCACTGACTAGCGGGGGGCCGCTAGAGACCCAGTACTTC. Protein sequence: CASSLTSGGPLETQYF.

The CDR3 spells CASSQKPQGPYEQYF. In DNA form, the CDR3 reads TGCGCCAGCAGCCAAAAGCCCCAGGGGCCCTACGAGCAGTACTTC. This chain links TRBV4-1 with TRBJ2-7, with D possibly matching TRBD1 (6 bases). V lost 2 bases to trimming and J lost 2 bases, with 13 bases between them. Per the germline V gene, CDR1 is MGHRA and CDR2 is YSYEKL. The CDR3 has 15 residues.

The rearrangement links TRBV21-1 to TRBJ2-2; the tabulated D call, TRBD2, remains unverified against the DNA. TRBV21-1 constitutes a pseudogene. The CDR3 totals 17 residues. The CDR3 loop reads CASSVKPQFGEAGELFF. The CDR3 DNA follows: TGTGCCAGCAGCGTAAAACCACAATTCGGTGAGGCCGGGGAGCTGTTTTTT.

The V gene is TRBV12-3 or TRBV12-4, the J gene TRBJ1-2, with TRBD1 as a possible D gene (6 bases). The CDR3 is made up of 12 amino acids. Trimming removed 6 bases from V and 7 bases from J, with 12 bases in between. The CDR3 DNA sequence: TGTGCCAGCAGGACAGGAGGCGGTGGCTACACCTTC. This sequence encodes CASRTGGGGYTF.

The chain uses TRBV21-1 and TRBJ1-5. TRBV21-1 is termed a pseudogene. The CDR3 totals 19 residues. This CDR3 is CASSKSETQARDSNQPQHF. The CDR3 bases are TGTGCCAGCAGCAAAAGTGAGACTCAGGCGCGGGATAGCAATCAGCCCCAGCATTTT.

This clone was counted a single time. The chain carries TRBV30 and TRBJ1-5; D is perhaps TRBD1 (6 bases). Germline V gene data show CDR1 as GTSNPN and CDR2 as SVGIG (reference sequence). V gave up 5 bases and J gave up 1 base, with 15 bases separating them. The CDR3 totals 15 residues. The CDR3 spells CAWAPRGGSNQPQHF. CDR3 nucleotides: TGTGCCTGGGCGCCCAGAGGGGGGAGCAATCAGCCCCAGCATTTT.

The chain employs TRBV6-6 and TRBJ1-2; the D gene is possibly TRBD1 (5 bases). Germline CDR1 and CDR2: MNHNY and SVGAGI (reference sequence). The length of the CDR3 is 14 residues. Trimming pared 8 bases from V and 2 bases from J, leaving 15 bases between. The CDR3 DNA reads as TGTGCCAGCGAGGGGAGAACAAAGAACTATGGCTACACCTTC. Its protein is CASEGRTKNYGYTF.